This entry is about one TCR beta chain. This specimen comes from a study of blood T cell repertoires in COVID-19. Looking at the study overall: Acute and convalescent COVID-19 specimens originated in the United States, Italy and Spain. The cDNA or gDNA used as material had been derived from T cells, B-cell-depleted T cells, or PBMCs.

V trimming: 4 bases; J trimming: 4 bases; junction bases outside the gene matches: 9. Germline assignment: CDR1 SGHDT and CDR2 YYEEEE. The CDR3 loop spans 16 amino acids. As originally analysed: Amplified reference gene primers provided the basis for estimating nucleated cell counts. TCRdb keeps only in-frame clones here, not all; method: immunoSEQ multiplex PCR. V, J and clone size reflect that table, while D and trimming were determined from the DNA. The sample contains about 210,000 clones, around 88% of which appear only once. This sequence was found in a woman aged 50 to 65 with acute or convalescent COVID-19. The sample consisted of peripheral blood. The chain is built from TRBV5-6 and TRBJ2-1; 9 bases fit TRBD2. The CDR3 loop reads CASSPTGAGGYNEQFF. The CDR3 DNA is TGTGCCAGCAGCCCCACGGGGGCGGGAGGGTACAATGAGCAGTTCTTC. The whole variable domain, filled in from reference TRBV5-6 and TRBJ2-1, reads DAGVTQSPTHLIKTRGQQVTLRCSPKSGHDTVSWYQQALGQGPQFIFQYYEEEERQRGNFPDRFSGHQFPNYSSELNVNALLLGDSALYLCASSPTGAGGYNEQFFGPGTRLTVL.